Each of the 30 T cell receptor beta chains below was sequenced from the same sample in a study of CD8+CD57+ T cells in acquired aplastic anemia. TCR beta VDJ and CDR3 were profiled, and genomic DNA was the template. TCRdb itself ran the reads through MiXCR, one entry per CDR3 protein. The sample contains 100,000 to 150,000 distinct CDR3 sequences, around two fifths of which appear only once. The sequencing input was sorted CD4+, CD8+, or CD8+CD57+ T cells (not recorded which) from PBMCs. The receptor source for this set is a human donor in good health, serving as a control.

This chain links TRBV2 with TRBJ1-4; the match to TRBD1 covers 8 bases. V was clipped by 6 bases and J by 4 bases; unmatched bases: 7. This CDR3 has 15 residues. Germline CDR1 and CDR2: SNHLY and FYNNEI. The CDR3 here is CASRARTGFNEKLFF. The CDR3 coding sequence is TGTGCCAGCAGGGCACGGACAGGGTTTAATGAAAAACTGTTTTTT.

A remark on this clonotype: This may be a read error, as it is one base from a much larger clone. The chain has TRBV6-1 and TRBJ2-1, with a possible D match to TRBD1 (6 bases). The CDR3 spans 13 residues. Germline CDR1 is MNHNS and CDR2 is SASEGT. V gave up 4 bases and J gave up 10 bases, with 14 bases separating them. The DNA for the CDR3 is TGTGCCAGCAGTGTAAACAGGGCAGACGAGCAGTTCTTC. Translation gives CASSVNRADEQFF.

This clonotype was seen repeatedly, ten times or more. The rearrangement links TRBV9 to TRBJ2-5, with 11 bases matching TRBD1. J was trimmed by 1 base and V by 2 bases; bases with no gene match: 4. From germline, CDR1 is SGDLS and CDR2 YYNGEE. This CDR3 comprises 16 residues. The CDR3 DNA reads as TGTGCCAGCAGCGTGACCGGGACAGGGGGCCAAGAGACCCAGTACTTC. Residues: CASSVTGTGGQETQYF.

CDR3 amino acids: CASSQKRGETQYF. The DNA for the CDR3 is TGTGCCAGCAGCCAAAAGCGTGGAGAGACCCAGTACTTC. The chain couples TRBV7-3 to TRBJ2-5, with unresolved D. The germline CDR1 and CDR2 sequences are SGHTA and FQGTGA. The CDR3 is 13 amino acids. Deletions cut 5 bases from V and 4 bases from J, with 11 bases between.

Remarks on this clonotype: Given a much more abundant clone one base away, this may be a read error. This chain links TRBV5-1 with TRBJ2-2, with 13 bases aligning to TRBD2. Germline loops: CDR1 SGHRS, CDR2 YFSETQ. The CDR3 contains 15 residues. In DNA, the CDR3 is TGCGCCCGCAGGTGGACTAGCGGGAGCACCGGGGAGCTGTTTTTT. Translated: CARRWTSGSTGELFF.

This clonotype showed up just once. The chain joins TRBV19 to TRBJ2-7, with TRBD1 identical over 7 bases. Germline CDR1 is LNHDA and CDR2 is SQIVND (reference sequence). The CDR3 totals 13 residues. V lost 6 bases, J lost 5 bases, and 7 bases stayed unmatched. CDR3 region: CASRPTGSDEQYF. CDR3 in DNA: TGTGCCAGTAGACCGACAGGGTCGGACGAGCAGTACTTC.

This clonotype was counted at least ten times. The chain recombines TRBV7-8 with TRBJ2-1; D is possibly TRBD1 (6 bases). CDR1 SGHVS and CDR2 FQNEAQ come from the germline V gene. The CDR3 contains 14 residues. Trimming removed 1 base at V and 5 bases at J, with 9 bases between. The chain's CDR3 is CASSLGTGHNEQFF. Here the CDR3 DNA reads TGTGCCAGCAGCTTAGGTACAGGGCACAATGAGCAGTTCTTC. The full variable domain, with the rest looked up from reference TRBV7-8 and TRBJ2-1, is GAGVSQSPRYKVAKRGQDVALRCDPISGHVSLFWYQQALGQGPEFLTYFQNEAQLDKSGLPSDRFFAERPEGSVSTLKIQRTQQEDSAVYLCASSLGTGHNEQFFGPGTRLTVL.

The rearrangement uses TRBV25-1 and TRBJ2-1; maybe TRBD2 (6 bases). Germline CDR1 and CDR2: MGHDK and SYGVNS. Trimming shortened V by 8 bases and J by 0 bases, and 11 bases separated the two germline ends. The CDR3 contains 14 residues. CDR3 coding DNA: TGTGCCAGCGGTGGGAGGAGCTCCTACAATGAGCAGTTCTTC. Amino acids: CASGGRSSYNEQFF.

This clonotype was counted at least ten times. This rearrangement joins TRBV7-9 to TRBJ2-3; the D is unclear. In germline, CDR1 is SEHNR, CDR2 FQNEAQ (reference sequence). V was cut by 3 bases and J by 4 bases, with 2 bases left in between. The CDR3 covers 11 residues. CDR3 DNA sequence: TGTGCCAGCAGCTTTTCAGATACGCAGTATTTT. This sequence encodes CASSFSDTQYF.

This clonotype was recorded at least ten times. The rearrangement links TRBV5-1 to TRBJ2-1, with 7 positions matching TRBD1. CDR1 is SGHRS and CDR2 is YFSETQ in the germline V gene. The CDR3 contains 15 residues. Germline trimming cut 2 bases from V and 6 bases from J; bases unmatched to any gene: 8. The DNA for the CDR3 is TGCGCCAGCAGCTTTCTCGGGACAGAAATCAATGAGCAGTTCTTC. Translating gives CASSFLGTEINEQFF. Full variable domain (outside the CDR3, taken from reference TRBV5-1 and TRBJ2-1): KAGVTQTPRYLIKTRGQQVTLSCSPISGHRSVSWYQQTPGQGLQFLFEYFSETQRNKGNFPGRFSGRQFSNSRSEMNVSTLELGDSALYLCASSFLGTEINEQFFGPGTRLTVL.

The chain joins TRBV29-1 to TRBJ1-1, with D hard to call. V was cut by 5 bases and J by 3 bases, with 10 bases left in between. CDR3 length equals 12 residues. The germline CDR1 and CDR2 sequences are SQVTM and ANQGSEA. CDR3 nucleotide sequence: TGCAGCGTTCTTGGTGCGGACACTGAAGCTTTCTTT. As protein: CSVLGADTEAFF.

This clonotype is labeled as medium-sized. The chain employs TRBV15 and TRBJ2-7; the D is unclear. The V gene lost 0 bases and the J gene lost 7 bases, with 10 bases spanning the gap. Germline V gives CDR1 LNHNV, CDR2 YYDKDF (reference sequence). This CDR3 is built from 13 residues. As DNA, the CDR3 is TGTGCCACCAGCAGAGATAGACAAACAGAGCAGTACTTC. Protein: CATSRDRQTEQYF.

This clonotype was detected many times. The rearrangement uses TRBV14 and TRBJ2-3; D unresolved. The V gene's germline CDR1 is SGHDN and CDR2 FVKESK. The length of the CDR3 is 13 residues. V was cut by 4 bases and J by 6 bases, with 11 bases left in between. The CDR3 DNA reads TGTGCCAGCAGCCCCAGACTGGCCGATACGCAGTATTTT. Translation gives CASSPRLADTQYF.

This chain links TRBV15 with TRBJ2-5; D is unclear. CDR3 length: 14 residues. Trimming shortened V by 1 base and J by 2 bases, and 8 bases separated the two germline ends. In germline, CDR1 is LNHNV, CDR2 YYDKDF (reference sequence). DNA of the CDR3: TGTGCCACCAGCAGAGTGGGCAGGCAAGAGACCCAGTACTTC. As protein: CATSRVGRQETQYF.

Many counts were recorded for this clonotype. CDR3 DNA: TGTGCCAGCAGCGTAGACAACCCCAGGGGGTTGAATTCACCCCTCCACTTT. It codes for CASSVDNPRGLNSPLHF. The V call is TRBV4-2, the J call TRBJ1-6, with TRBD1 matching 7 bases. Trimming cost V 5 bases and J 7 bases; bases outside gene matches: 14. The CDR3 length is 17 residues. Germline CDR1 LGHNA, CDR2 YNFKEQ.

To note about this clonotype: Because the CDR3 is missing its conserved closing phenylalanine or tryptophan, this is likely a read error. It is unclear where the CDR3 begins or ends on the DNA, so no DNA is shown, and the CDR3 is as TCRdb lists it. The CDR3 sequence: CASSIDRGYY. V gene TRBV19 combines with J gene TRBJ2-3; TRBD1, the table's D call, was not compared with the DNA. The length of the CDR3 is 10 amino acids, counting both ends. CDR1 is LNHDA and CDR2 is SQIVND in the germline V gene (reference sequence).

CDR3 loop: CASSPRESGTMKQFF. Written as DNA, the CDR3 is TGTGCCAGCAGCCCTAGGGAAAGCGGGACAATGAAGCAGTTCTTC. V usage is TRBV11-2 and J usage is TRBJ2-1; D perhaps matches TRBD2 (7 bases). V was clipped by 5 bases and J by 11 bases, with 22 bases between them. CDR3 size: 15 residues. CDR1 SGHAT and CDR2 FQNNGV come from the germline V gene.

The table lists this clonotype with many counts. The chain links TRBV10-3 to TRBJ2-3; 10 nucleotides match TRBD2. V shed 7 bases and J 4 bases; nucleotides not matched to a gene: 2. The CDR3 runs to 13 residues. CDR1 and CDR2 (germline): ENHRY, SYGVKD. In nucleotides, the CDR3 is TGTGCCATCACTAGCGGGGGATCAGATACGCAGTATTTT. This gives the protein CAITSGGSDTQYF.

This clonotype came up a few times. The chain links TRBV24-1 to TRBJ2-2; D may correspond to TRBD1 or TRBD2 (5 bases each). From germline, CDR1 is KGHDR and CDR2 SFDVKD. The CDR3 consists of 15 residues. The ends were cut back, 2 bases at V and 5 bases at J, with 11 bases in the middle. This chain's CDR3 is CATSDSPRETGELFF. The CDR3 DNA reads TGTGCCACCAGTGATTCTCCCAGGGAGACCGGGGAGCTGTTTTTT.

The CDR3 loop is CASSLPTQGNYGYTF. The CDR3 DNA follows: TGTGCCAGCAGCTTGCCGACTCAGGGTAACTATGGCTACACCTTC. This chain connects TRBV7-2 to TRBJ1-2; the D gene is possibly TRBD1 (5 bases). The CDR3 runs to 15 residues. Trimming took 3 bases from V and 1 from J, leaving 12 bases between them. Looked up from germline, CDR1 is SGHTA and CDR2 is FQGNSA.

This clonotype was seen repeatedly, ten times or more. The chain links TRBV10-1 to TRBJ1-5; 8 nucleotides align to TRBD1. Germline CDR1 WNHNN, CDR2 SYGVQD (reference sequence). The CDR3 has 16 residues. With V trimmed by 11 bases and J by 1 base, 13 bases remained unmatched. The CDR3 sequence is CAPIKETGASNQPQHF. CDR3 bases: TGCGCCCCTATCAAGGAGACAGGGGCAAGCAATCAGCCCCAGCATTTT.

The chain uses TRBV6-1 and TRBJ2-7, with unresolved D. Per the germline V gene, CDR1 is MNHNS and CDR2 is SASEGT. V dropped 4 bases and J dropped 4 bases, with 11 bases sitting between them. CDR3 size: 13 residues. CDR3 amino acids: CASSAIYEYEQYF. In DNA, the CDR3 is TGTGCCAGCAGTGCCATCTATGAATACGAGCAGTACTTC.

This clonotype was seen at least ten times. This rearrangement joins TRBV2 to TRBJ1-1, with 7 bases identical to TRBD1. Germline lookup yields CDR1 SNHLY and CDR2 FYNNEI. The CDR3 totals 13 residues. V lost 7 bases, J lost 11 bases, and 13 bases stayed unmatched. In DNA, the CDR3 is TGTGCCAGCACTACCGCGACAGGGCCTAGGGCTTTCTTT. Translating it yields CASTTATGPRAFF.

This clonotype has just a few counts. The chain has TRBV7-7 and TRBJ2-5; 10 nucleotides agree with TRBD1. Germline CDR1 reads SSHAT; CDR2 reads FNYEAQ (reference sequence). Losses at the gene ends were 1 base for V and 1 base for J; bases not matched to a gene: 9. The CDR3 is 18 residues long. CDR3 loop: CASSLVAVGDRGQETQYF. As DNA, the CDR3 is TGTGCCAGCAGCTTAGTGGCGGTCGGGGACAGGGGCCAAGAGACCCAGTACTTC.

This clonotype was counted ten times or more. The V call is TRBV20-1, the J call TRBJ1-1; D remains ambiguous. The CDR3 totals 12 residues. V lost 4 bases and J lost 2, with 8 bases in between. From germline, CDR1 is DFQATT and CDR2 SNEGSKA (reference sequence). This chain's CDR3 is CSATESNTEAFF. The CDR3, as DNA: TGCAGTGCTACCGAGAGCAACACTGAAGCTTTCTTT.

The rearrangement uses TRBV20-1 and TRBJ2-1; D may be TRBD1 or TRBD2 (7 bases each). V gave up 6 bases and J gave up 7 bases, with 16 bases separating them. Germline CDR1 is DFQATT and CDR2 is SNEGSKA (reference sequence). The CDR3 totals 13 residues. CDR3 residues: CSAPQGGRNEQFF. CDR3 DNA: TGCAGTGCCCCGCAGGGGGGGCGTAATGAGCAGTTCTTC.

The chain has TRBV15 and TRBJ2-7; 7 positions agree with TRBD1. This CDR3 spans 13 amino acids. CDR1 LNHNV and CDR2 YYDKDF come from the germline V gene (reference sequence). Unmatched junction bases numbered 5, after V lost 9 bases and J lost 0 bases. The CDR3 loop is CATGQEISYEQYF. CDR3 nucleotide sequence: TGTGCCACAGGACAGGAGATCTCCTACGAGCAGTACTTC.

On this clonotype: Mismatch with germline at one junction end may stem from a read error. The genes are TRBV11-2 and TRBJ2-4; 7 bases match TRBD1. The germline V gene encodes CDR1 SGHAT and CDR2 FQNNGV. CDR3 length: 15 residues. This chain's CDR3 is CTSSLVVSGQSIQYF. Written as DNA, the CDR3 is TGTACCAGCAGCTTAGTGGTGTCGGGACAGAGCATTCAGTACTTC.

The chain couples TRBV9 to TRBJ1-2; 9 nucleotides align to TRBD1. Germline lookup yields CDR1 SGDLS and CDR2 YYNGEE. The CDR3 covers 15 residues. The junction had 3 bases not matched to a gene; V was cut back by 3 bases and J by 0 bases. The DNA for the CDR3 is TGTGCCAGCAGCGGGACAGGGGCTACTAACTATGGCTACACCTTC. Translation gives CASSGTGATNYGYTF.

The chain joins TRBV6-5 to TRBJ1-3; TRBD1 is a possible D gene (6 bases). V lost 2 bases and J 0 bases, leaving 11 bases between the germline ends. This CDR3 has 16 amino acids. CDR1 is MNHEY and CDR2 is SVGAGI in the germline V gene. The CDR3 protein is CASSYDRKNSGNTIYF. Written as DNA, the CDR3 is TGTGCCAGCAGTTACGACAGGAAAAACTCTGGAAACACCATATATTTT.